These 18 T cell receptor beta chains came from one sample sequenced in a study of glioma-infiltrating T cells. Using RNA template, CDR3s of TCR alpha and beta were amplified with iRepertoire arm-PCR. TCRdb analysed the multiplex PCR reads with MiXCR anew, one entry per CDR3 protein. The table has about 89,000 distinct CDR3 sequences, around 23% seen once. Input material: glioma tissue, nonneoplastic brain tissue, or PBMCs (not recorded which). The receptors shown here come from a human donor with low-grade glioma or glioblastoma, undergoing nonglioma brain surgery, or in good health (not recorded which).

This clonotype was found a few times. The chain is built from TRBV7-9 and TRBJ1-3; TRBD1 agrees at 8 bases. The CDR3 totals 20 residues. J lost 0 bases, V lost 5 bases, and 18 bases had no gene match. Germline values: CDR1 SEHNR, CDR2 FQNEAQ (reference sequence). DNA for the CDR3: TGTGCCAGCAGCCCGACCCCGGGACAGGAATACAGCCGCTCTGGAAACACCATATATTTT. Protein product: CASSPTPGQEYSRSGNTIYF.

This clonotype was seen repeatedly, ten times or more. The CDR3 reads CASSQQLAGGTDTQYF. The CDR3 coding sequence is TGTGCCAGCAGCCAGCAACTAGCGGGGGGGACAGATACGCAGTATTTT. The chain links TRBV3-1 to TRBJ2-3; 13 bases line up with TRBD2. After removal of 3 bases from V and 3 bases from J, the junction contained 3 bases not matched to a gene. The length of the CDR3 is 16 residues. Germline V CDR1 and CDR2: LGHDT, YNNKEL (reference sequence).

This clonotype was detected only a few times. The rearrangement links TRBV18 to TRBJ2-7, with TRBD1 as a possible D gene (6 bases). Trimming shortened V by 3 bases and J by 7 bases, and 16 bases separated the two germline ends. Germline CDR1 KGHSH, CDR2 LQKENI. The CDR3 has 14 residues. The CDR3 sequence is CASSPQGLEEEQYF. CDR3 DNA sequence: TGTGCCAGCTCACCGCAGGGGCTGGAGGAGGAGCAGTACTTC.

This clonotype was found a few times. The genes are TRBV11-2 and TRBJ2-1, with D possibly being TRBD2 (5 bases). V was trimmed by 8 bases and J by 3 bases, leaving 14 bases between them. The germline V gene encodes CDR1 SGHAT and CDR2 FQNNGV. This CDR3 contains 14 residues. The CDR3 DNA is TGTGCCAGCGGGCCCAACCGGGGCTACAATGAGCAGTTCTTC. Protein sequence: CASGPNRGYNEQFF.

This clonotype showed up many times. V gene TRBV20-1 combines with J gene TRBJ2-5; D gene uncertain. Trimming took 3 bases from V and 4 from J, leaving 15 bases between them. CDR3 length equals 14 residues. The germline V gene has CDR1 DFQATT and CDR2 SNEGSKA (reference sequence). CDR3 residues: CSASWGDRSETQYF. In DNA form, the CDR3 reads TGCAGTGCTAGTTGGGGTGATAGGTCAGAGACCCAGTACTTC.

This clonotype was seen at least ten times. This chain connects TRBV24-1 to TRBJ1-1; a possible D gene is TRBD1 (5 bases). Germline V gene lookup returns CDR1 KGHDR and CDR2 SFDVKD. There are 16 residues in the CDR3. Trimming left V 4 bases short and J 2 bases short, with 16 bases between. CDR3 sequence: CATSETRTCPNTEAFF. CDR3 bases: TGTGCCACCAGTGAGACTAGGACATGCCCCAACACTGAAGCTTTCTTT.

The genes are TRBV18 and TRBJ1-2, with D possibly being TRBD1 (5 bases). CDR3 size: 14 residues. Germline CDR1 KGHSH, CDR2 LQKENI. Trimming shortened V by 3 bases and J by 4 bases, and 12 bases separated the two germline ends. The CDR3: CASSPGPTGYGYTF. DNA for the CDR3: TGTGCCAGCTCACCGGGACCGACTGGCTATGGCTACACCTTC.

In its sample, this clonotype was seen a few times. The V and J genes are TRBV5-1 and TRBJ1-5; the D gene is possibly TRBD1 (5 bases). Germline V CDR1 and CDR2: SGHRS, YFSETQ. The CDR3 runs to 14 residues. Trimming stripped 1 base from V and 4 bases from J, with 9 bases between. The CDR3 spells CASSLWGENQPQHF. CDR3 DNA: TGCGCCAGCAGCTTGTGGGGGGAAAATCAGCCCCAGCATTTT.

This clonotype was counted many times. The chain couples TRBV7-9 to TRBJ2-3, with TRBD1 matching over 7 bases. The V segment lost 1 base and the J segment 0 bases; nucleotides outside the gene matches: 7. The CDR3 spans 17 residues. Per the germline V gene, CDR1 is SEHNR and CDR2 is FQNEAQ (reference sequence). CDR3 loop: CASSLGLGQRSTDTQYF. Here the CDR3 DNA reads TGTGCCAGCAGCTTAGGGTTGGGACAGAGAAGCACAGATACGCAGTATTTT.

This clonotype was detected ten times or more. The gene calls are TRBV7-9 and TRBJ1-5; no definite D call. The V end lost 3 bases, the J end lost 6 bases, and 9 bases lay between the germline ends. Germline assignment: CDR1 SEHNR and CDR2 FQNEAQ (reference sequence). The CDR3 consists of 13 residues. CDR3 coding DNA: TGTGCCAGCAGCTTGGACGTAGGTCAGCCCCAGCATTTT. This gives the protein CASSLDVGQPQHF.

As to this clonotype: A read error may explain this, as a much larger clone is one base away. The rearrangement links TRBV3-1 to TRBJ2-3, with TRBD1 matching over 7 bases. This CDR3 has 13 amino acids. Looked up from germline, CDR1 is LGHDT and CDR2 is YNNKEL (reference sequence). CDR3 DNA: TGTGCCAGCAGAGACAGGGCCACAGGTACGCAGTATTTT. Its protein product is CASRDRATGTQYF.

Ten or more counts support this clonotype. The CDR3 protein is CASSLERGSYNEQFF. As DNA, the CDR3 is TGTGCCAGCAGCTTAGAACGAGGGTCCTACAATGAGCAGTTCTTC. This chain uses TRBV7-2 with TRBJ2-1; D might be TRBD2 (5 bases). Per the germline V gene, CDR1 is SGHTA and CDR2 is FQGNSA. CDR3 length: 15 amino acids. Trimming left V 1 base short and J 1 base short, with 8 bases between.

This clonotype was seen many times. The chain combines TRBV18 with TRBJ1-5; 7 nucleotides align to TRBD1. V shed 3 bases, J shed 10 bases, and the junction held 9 bases outside the gene matches. The CDR3 totals 14 residues. Germline V gene data show CDR1 as KGHSH and CDR2 as LQKENI. The CDR3 nucleotides read TGTGCCAGCTCACCGAACAGGGGCCACAGTCCCCAGCATTTT. This sequence encodes CASSPNRGHSPQHF.

This clonotype was seen at least ten times. This chain joins TRBV20-1 and TRBJ2-1, with D perhaps TRBD2 (7 bases). The CDR3 runs to 13 residues. V was shortened by 3 bases and J by 8 bases, with 14 bases between the two germline ends. In germline, CDR1 is DFQATT, CDR2 SNEGSKA (reference sequence). CDR3 amino acids: CSARSGGGHEQFF. The CDR3 region has the DNA TGCAGTGCTAGGTCCGGCGGGGGCCATGAGCAGTTCTTC.

A few counts support this clonotype. The J gene is TRBJ2-5, the V gene TRBV7-9, with 8 bases lining up with TRBD2. Unmatched junction bases numbered 6, after V lost 1 base and J lost 2 bases. There are 16 residues in the CDR3. The germline CDR1 and CDR2 sequences are SEHNR and FQNEAQ (reference sequence). The CDR3 region has the DNA TGTGCCAGCAGCTTAGGGAGCGGGAGCCAGCAAGAGACCCAGTACTTC. Protein: CASSLGSGSQQETQYF.

This clonotype has at least ten counts. The rearrangement uses TRBV11-2 and TRBJ2-7; tentatively, D is TRBD2 (6 bases). Trimming stripped 4 bases from V and 3 bases from J, with 19 bases between. CDR1 and CDR2 (germline): SGHAT, FQNNGV. The CDR3 sequence is 16 residues long. The CDR3 sequence: CASSSWPSGLDYEQYF. The DNA of the CDR3 is TGTGCCAGCAGCTCGTGGCCCTCGGGACTCGACTACGAGCAGTACTTC.

The sample holds many counts of this clonotype. The CDR3 DNA reads TGTGCCAGCAGCCGAAGACAGGGCTACGAGCAGTACTTC. Protein: CASSRRQGYEQYF. The rearrangement uses TRBV12-3 or TRBV12-4 and TRBJ2-7, with 7 nucleotides matching TRBD1. This CDR3 spans 13 amino acids. The V segment lost 6 bases and the J segment 3 bases; nucleotides outside the gene matches: 5.

The rearrangement uses TRBV2 and TRBJ1-6; tentative D call: TRBD1 (6 bases). The CDR3 contains 16 residues. From germline, CDR1 is SNHLY and CDR2 FYNNEI. Trimming pared 3 bases from V and 4 bases from J, leaving 13 bases between. The CDR3 DNA is TGTGCCAGCAGTGATGGGCCAGGGGCTTATAATTCACCCCTCCACTTT. Translating it yields CASSDGPGAYNSPLHF.